This TCR beta chain derives from a study of blood T cell repertoires in COVID-19. Background on the study: The United States, Italy and Spain provided the acute and convalescent COVID-19 samples. PBMCs, B-cell-depleted T cells, or T cells were the source of the cDNA or gDNA that made up the material.

This clone was picked up a small number of times. CDR1 SNHLY and CDR2 FYNNEI come from the germline V gene. The CDR3 contains 15 residues. Trimming took 7 bases from V and 5 from J; bases not matched to a gene: 12. Study processing details: Cell counts per sample came from amplifying reference gene primers. The method was immunoSEQ multiplex PCR; TCRdb's version includes in-frame clones alone and lacks a portion of them. V and J calls and clone size come straight from that table; D and trimming were deduced from the DNA. Among 110,000 to 150,000 clones listed, around 72% were seen once. This clonotype was sampled from a woman aged 55-70 years with acute or convalescent COVID-19. Sequenced sample: peripheral blood. V and J are TRBV2 and TRBJ2-5, with TRBD1 identical over 8 bases. The CDR3 coding sequence is TGTGCCAGCACTTTCGACAGGGGTATTTCGGAGACCCAGTACTTC. Encoded protein: CASTFDRGISETQYF.